Listed here are 14 T cell receptor beta chains from one sample, sequenced in a study of T cells in Graves' hyperthyroidism and ophthalmopathy. TCR beta CDR3 regions were amplified from RNA. In the first-round RT-PCR of the TCR CDR3, the HTBI primer set was used. TCRdb passed the multiplex PCR reads through MiXCR, listing each CDR3 protein once. This sample yields approximately 510,000 distinct CDR3 sequences, of which 46% are seen a single time; about 45% belongs to the top ten. Sequencing input: peripheral blood or thyroid tissue (not recorded which). The receptors were gathered from an adult woman with Graves' disease, either hyperthyroidism or ophthalmopathy (not recorded which).

This CDR3 reads CSAPWRGGYGYTF. CDR3 in DNA: TGCAGTGCCCCATGGCGGGGAGGCTATGGCTACACCTTC. This rearrangement joins TRBV20-1 to TRBJ1-2; no clear D. Per germline, CDR1 DFQATT and CDR2 SNEGSKA (reference sequence). Trimming cost V 6 bases and J 4 bases, with 15 bases left between them. This CDR3 has 13 amino acids.

Notes on this clonotype: Sequence at one end of the junction differs from germline and may be a read error. The rearrangement uses TRBV15 and TRBJ1-1; no reliable D call. The CDR3 runs 14 residues. Germline CDR1 LNHNV, CDR2 YYDKDF (reference sequence). The CDR3 region is CATSGDLGYTEAFF. DNA for the CDR3: TGTGCCACCAGCGGAGATTTGGGGTACACTGAAGCTTTCTTT.

Remarks on this clonotype: This may be a read error: a much more frequent sequence differs by one nucleotide. The V call is TRBV20-1, the J call TRBJ1-1, with TRBD1 matching 8 bases. The germline V gene encodes CDR1 DFQATT and CDR2 SNEGSKA (reference sequence). The CDR3 totals 16 residues. V gave up 0 bases and J gave up 4 bases; unmatched junction bases: 10. The chain's CDR3 is CSARDRLQGGSTEAFF. The CDR3, as DNA: TGCAGTGCTAGAGACCGCCTACAGGGGGGGAGCACTGAAGCTTTCTTT.

Concerning this clonotype: A clone one base away is much larger, so this may be a read error. The rearrangement joins TRBV7-9 to TRBJ2-7; D gene unclear. CDR1 is SEHNR, CDR2 FQNEAQ, per germline (reference sequence). Trimming took 8 bases from V and 0 from J, leaving 11 bases between them. The CDR3 consists of 13 residues. CDR3 loop: CASESLDSYEQYF. The CDR3 DNA reads as TGTGCCAGCGAATCCCTGGACTCCTACGAGCAGTACTTC.

This clonotype was seen at least ten times. This rearrangement joins TRBV28 to TRBJ2-7, with a tentative D call TRBD1 (6 bases). The ends were cut back, 5 bases at V and 2 bases at J, with 10 bases in the middle. CDR1 and CDR2 from the germline V gene are MDHEN and SYDVKM. This CDR3 has 13 residues. CDR3 protein: CASSRTATYEQYF. CDR3 nucleotide sequence: TGTGCCAGCAGTCGGACAGCCACCTACGAGCAGTACTTC.

V and J are TRBV24-1 and TRBJ2-5, with a possible D match to TRBD1 (5 bases). The germline V gene encodes CDR1 KGHDR and CDR2 SFDVKD. The V and J ends lost 11 bases and 1 base respectively, with 16 bases between them. CDR3 size: 14 residues. The CDR3 nucleotides read TGTGCCAGCAACCAAGGGGCAGCCCAAGAGACCCAGTACTTC. Residues: CASNQGAAQETQYF.

The chain carries TRBV12-3 or TRBV12-4 and TRBJ2-6, with D unresolved. Trimming removed 6 bases from V and 4 bases from J, with 7 bases in between. The CDR3 has 13 residues. In nucleotides, the CDR3 is TGTGCCAGCAGGTCGACAGGGGCCAACGTCCTGACTTTC. Translated: CASRSTGANVLTF.

This clonotype was detected ten times or more. This chain uses TRBV4-3 with TRBJ2-7; the match to TRBD2 covers 14 bases. V shed 6 bases and J 5 bases; nucleotides not matched to a gene: 6. This CDR3 is built from 15 residues. CDR1 and CDR2 (germline): LGHNA, YSLEER. The CDR3 region is CASSPGTSGRNEQYF. The DNA for the CDR3 is TGCGCCAGCAGTCCGGGGACTAGCGGGAGAAACGAGCAGTACTTC.

This chain connects TRBV11-1 to TRBJ2-5; TRBD2 matches at 7 bases. The CDR3 has 13 amino acids. Germline values: CDR1 SGHAT, CDR2 FQDESV (reference sequence). J lost 7 bases, V lost 5 bases, and 7 bases had no gene match. CDR3 coding DNA: TGTGCCAGCAGCCTGCTGGGCGGGGGGACCCAGTACTTC. Protein: CASSLLGGGTQYF.

The chain couples TRBV6-5 to TRBJ1-2, with D perhaps matching TRBD1 (5 bases). The CDR3 length is 12 residues. V lost 4 bases to trimming and J lost 10 bases, with 13 bases between them. Germline V gene data show CDR1 as MNHEY and CDR2 as SVGAGI. CDR3 in amino acids: CASSLDRIAYTF. The CDR3 DNA reads as TGTGCCAGCAGTTTAGACAGAATTGCCTACACCTTC.

CDR3 DNA sequence: TGTGCCAGCAGCCAAGGGGCTGGGGGCGGTTCACCCCTCCACTTT. Translating it yields CASSQGAGGGSPLHF. The V call is TRBV7-2, the J call TRBJ1-6; D perhaps matches TRBD1 (6 bases). V was pared by 5 bases and J by 9 bases, with 17 bases between. This CDR3 has 15 residues. Germline V lookup: CDR1 SGHTA, CDR2 FQGNSA.

The chain combines TRBV20-1 with TRBJ1-6; TRBD1 is a possible D gene (5 bases). V was pared by 0 bases and J by 5 bases, with 14 bases between. The CDR3 is made up of 16 amino acids. Germline lookup yields CDR1 DFQATT and CDR2 SNEGSKA (reference sequence). The chain's CDR3 is CSARDGRAGDNSPLHF. In nucleotides, the CDR3 is TGCAGTGCTAGAGACGGCAGGGCGGGGGATAATTCACCCCTCCACTTT.

This clonotype was picked up many times. This rearrangement joins TRBV7-2 to TRBJ1-1; tentatively, D is TRBD1 (6 bases). V was clipped by 2 bases and J by 2 bases, with 12 bases between them. The germline V gene encodes CDR1 SGHTA and CDR2 FQGNSA. The CDR3 covers 15 residues. This CDR3 is CASSLMTGGNTEAFF. The CDR3 nucleotides read TGTGCCAGCAGCTTAATGACCGGGGGCAACACTGAAGCTTTCTTT.

This clonotype was recorded at least ten times. The genes are TRBV11-2 and TRBJ1-1; D unclear. The CDR3 loop spans 15 amino acids. The V gene lost 5 bases and the J gene lost 0 bases, with 13 bases spanning the gap. In germline, CDR1 is SGHAT, CDR2 FQNNGV. Here the CDR3 DNA reads TGTGCCAGCAGCCTACTCGGCAGCCTGAACACTGAAGCTTTCTTT. It codes for CASSLLGSLNTEAFF.